This T cell receptor beta chain was recovered during a study of response to subunit inactivated influenza vaccine. V was trimmed by 9 bases and J by 8 bases, leaving 13 bases between them. The CDR3 covers 11 residues. TCRdb processed the RT-PCR reads anew with MiXCR; each CDR3 protein has one entry. Altogether more than 500,000 distinct CDR3 sequences are present, about 11% being singletons, with the ten largest covering approximately 9.9%. This clonotype was counted between two and nine times. The data were also submitted as part of a second study, on T cells expressing NK-cell markers. That investigation notes: What made the TCR beta cDNA was 5'RACE template switching with UMIs. Sorting was limited to alpha-beta TCR-expressing T cells with an anti-gamma-delta TCR antibody in several experiments.

The chain couples TRBV12-3 or TRBV12-4 to TRBJ1-2; D not resolved. This material consisted of PBMCs from blood, taken on the day of vaccination. The sequence was obtained from a man aged 45 to 65 who received an inactivated influenza vaccine. CDR3: CASKGAGGYTF. As DNA, the CDR3 is TGTGCCAGTAAGGGAGCAGGCGGCTACACCTTC.